This T cell receptor (beta chain) was found in a study of technical replicates of blood from a handful of donors. Profiling relied on immunoSEQ multiplex PCR, and the TCRdb table lists in-frame clones only, not all of them. The sample holds roughly 16,000 clones, around nine tenths seen once. The CDR3 is 14 amino acids. Germline V lookup: CDR1 MDHEN, CDR2 SYDVKM. The junction had 7 bases not matched to a gene; V was cut back by 7 bases and J by 5 bases. The chain employs TRBV28 and TRBJ1-4; 7 bases map to TRBD1. Sequencing was performed on PBMCs. This sequence originates from a human donor in good health. As DNA, the CDR3 is TGTGCCAGCACCAGCACGACAGGGAATGAAAAACTGTTTTTT. Its translation: CASTSTTGNEKLFF.